This T cell receptor (beta chain) was observed in a study of sequential checkpoint blockade in melanoma. Study details: After both sequences, patients received maintenance nivolumab.

Germline CDR1 is LNHDA and CDR2 is SQIVND (reference sequence). The CDR3 runs to 15 residues. The V gene lost 3 bases and the J gene lost 2 bases, with 14 bases spanning the gap. The treatment is: randomized to nivolumab then ipilimumab (arm A) or the reverse (arm B). TCRdb's table, derived via immunoSEQ multiplex PCR, lists solely in-frame clones and lacks some. The table has approximately 4,300 clones, about 54% seen once. In its sample, this clone was seen a few times. This chain links TRBV19 with TRBJ2-7, with D possibly matching TRBD1 (6 bases). The sequences come from CD8+ T cells sorted from blood (inferred from file names), collected from a patient given nivolumab and ipilimumab in sequence. The receptor's source is a human donor with melanoma. CDR3 in amino acids: CASSIKGHTAYEQYF. CDR3 bases: TGTGCCAGTAGTATTAAGGGACATACCGCCTACGAGCAGTACTTC.